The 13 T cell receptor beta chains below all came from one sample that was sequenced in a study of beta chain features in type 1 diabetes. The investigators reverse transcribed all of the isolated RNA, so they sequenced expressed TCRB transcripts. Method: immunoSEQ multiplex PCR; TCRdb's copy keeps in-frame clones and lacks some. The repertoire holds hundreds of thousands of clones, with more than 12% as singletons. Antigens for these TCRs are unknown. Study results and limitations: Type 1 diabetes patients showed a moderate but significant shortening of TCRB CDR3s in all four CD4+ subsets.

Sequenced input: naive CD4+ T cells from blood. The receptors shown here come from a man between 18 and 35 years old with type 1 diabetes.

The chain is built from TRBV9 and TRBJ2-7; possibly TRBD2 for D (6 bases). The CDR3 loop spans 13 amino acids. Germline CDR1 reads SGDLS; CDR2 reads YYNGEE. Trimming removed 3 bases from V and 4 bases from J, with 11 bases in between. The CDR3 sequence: CASSGGTSYEQYF. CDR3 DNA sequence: TGTGCCAGCAGCGGCGGGACTTCTTACGAGCAGTACTTC. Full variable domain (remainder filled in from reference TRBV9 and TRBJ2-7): DSGVTQTPKHLITATGQRVTLRCSPRSGDLSVYWYQQSLDQGLQFLIQYYNGEERAKGNILERFSAQQFPDLHSELNLSSLELGDSALYFCASSGGTSYEQYFGPGTRLTVT.

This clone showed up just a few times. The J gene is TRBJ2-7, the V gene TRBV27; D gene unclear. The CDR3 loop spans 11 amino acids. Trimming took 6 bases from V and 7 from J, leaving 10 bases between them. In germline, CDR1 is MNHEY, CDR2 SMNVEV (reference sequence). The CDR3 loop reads CASSYQGEQYF. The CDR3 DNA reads TGTGCCAGCAGCTACCAAGGGGAGCAGTACTTC.

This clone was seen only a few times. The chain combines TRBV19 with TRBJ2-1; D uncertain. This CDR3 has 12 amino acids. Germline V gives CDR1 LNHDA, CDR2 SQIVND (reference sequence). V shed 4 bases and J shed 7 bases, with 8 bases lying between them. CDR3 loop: CASSTIGNEQFF. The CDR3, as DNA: TGTGCCAGTAGTACCATAGGGAATGAGCAGTTCTTC.

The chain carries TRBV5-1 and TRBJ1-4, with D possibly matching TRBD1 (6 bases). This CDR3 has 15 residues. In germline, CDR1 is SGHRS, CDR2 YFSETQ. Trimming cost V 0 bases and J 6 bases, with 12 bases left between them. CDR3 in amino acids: CASSLVGARDEKLFF. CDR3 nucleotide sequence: TGCGCCAGCAGCTTGGTGGGGGCGCGGGATGAAAAACTGTTTTTT.

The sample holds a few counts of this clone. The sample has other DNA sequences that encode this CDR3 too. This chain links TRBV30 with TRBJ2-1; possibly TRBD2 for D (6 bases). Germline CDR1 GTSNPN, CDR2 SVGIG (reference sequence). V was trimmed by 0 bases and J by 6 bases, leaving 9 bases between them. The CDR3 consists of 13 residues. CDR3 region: CAWSVRGGNEQFF. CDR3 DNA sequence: TGTGCCTGGAGTGTTAGGGGAGGCAATGAGCAGTTCTTC. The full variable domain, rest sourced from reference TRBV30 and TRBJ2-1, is SQTIHQWPATLVQPVGSPLSLECTVEGTSNPNLYWYRQAAGRGLQLLFYSVGIGQISSEVPQNLSASRPQDRQFILSSKKLLLSDSGFYLCAWSVRGGNEQFFGPGTRLTVL.

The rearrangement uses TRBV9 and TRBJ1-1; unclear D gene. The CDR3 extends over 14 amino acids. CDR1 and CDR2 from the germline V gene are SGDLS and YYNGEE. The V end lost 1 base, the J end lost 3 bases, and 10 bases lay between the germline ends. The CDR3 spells CASSVMVKDTEAFF. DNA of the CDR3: TGTGCCAGCAGCGTAATGGTAAAAGACACTGAAGCTTTCTTT.

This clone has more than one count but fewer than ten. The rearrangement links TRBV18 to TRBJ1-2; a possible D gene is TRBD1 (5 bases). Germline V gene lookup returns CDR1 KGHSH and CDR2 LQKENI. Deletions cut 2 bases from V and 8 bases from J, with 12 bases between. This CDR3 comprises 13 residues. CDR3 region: CASSPGTSGGYTF. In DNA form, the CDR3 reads TGTGCCAGCTCACCAGGGACCTCGGGAGGCTACACCTTC.

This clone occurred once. The CDR3 loop is CAWSAGQLYNEQFF. The CDR3 nucleotides read TGTGCCTGGAGTGCGGGGCAGCTTTACAATGAGCAGTTCTTC. J is TRBJ2-1 and V is TRBV30; D possibly uses TRBD1 or TRBD2 (5 bases each). Looked up from germline, CDR1 is GTSNPN and CDR2 is SVGIG (reference sequence). The germline V and J ends were trimmed by 1 base and 4 bases, with 11 bases remaining between them. This CDR3 has 14 amino acids.

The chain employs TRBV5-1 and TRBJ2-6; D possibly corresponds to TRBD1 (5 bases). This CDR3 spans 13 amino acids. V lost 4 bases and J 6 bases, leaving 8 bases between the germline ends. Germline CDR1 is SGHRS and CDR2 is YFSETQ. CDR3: CASSTGQANVLTF. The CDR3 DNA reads TGCGCCAGCAGCACCGGACAGGCCAACGTCCTGACTTTC.

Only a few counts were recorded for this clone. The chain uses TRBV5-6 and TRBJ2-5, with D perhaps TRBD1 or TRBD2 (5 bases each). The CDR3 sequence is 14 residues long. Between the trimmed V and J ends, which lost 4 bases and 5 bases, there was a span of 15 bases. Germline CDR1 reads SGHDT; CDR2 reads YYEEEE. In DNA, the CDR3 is TGTGCCAGCAGCCGCCAGGACTGGGGGGAGACCCAGTACTTC. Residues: CASSRQDWGETQYF. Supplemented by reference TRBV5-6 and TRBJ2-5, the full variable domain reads DAGVTQSPTHLIKTRGQQVTLRCSPKSGHDTVSWYQQALGQGPQFIFQYYEEEERQRGNFPDRFSGHQFPNYSSELNVNALLLGDSALYLCASSRQDWGETQYFGPGTRLLVL.

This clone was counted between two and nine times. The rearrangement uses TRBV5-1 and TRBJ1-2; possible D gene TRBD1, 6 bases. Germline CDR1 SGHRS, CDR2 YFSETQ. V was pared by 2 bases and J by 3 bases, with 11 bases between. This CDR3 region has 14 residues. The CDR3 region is CASSFPGDDYGYTF. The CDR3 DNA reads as TGCGCCAGCAGCTTCCCAGGGGATGACTATGGCTACACCTTC.

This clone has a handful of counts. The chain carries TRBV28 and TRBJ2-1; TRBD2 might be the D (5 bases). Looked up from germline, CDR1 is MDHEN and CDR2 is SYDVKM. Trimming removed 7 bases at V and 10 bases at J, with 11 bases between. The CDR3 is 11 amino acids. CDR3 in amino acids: CASNDEGEQFF. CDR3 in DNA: TGTGCCAGCAACGACGAGGGCGAGCAGTTCTTC.

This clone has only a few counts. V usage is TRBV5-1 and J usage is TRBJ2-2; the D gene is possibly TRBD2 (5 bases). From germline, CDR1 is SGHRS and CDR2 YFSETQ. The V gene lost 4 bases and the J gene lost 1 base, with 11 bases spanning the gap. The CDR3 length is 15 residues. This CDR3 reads CASSDGIQNTGELFF. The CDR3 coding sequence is TGCGCCAGCAGCGACGGGATCCAGAACACCGGGGAGCTGTTTTTT. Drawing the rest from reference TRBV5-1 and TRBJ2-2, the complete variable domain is KAGVTQTPRYLIKTRGQQVTLSCSPISGHRSVSWYQQTPGQGLQFLFEYFSETQRNKGNFPGRFSGRQFSNSRSEMNVSTLELGDSALYLCASSDGIQNTGELFFGEGSRLTVL.